This T cell receptor (beta chain) comes out of a study of blood T cell repertoires in COVID-19. Per the original data handling: Amplifying reference gene primers gave estimates of nucleated cell counts. Using immunoSEQ multiplex PCR, the repertoire was profiled, and TCRdb retains in-frame clones only, with some absent. Clonal size and the V and J genes are those of that table, whereas D and trimming came from the DNA. The repertoire consists of around 100,000 clones, with roughly 87% occurring once and the leading ten covering approximately 4.4%. Germline CDR1 reads WNHNN; CDR2 reads SYGVQD (reference sequence). This CDR3 contains 12 residues. Trimming left V 4 bases short and J 8 bases short, with 12 bases between.

This chain uses TRBV10-1 with TRBJ2-7, with D tentatively TRBD1 (6 bases). The clonotype originates from a woman aged 80 or older with acute or convalescent COVID-19. Sequencing was carried out using peripheral blood. The DNA for the CDR3 is TGCGCCAGCAGTGCCGACAGGTTCCAGCAGTACTTC. Protein product: CASSADRFQQYF.